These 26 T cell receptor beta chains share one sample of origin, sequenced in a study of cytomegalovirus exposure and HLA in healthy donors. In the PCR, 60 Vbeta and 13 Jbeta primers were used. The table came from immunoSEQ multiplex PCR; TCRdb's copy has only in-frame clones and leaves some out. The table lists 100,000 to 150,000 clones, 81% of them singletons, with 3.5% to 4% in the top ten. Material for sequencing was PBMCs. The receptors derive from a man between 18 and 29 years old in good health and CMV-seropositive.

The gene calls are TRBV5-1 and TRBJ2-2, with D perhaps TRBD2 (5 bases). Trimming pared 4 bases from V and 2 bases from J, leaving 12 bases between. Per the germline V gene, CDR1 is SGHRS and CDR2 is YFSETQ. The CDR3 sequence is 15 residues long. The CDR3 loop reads CASSRGLPNTGELFF. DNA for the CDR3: TGCGCCAGCAGCCGCGGACTTCCTAACACCGGGGAGCTGTTTTTT.

For the CDR3, the DNA is TGTGCCATCCATAAGCCGGGACAGGGCTCCTACGAGCAGTACTTC. Translated: CAIHKPGQGSYEQYF. This chain links TRBV25-1 with TRBJ2-7; 9 bases are shared with TRBD1. CDR1 and CDR2 from the germline V gene are MGHDK and SYGVNS. V was clipped by 10 bases and J by 0 bases; unmatched bases: 10. CDR3 length equals 15 residues.

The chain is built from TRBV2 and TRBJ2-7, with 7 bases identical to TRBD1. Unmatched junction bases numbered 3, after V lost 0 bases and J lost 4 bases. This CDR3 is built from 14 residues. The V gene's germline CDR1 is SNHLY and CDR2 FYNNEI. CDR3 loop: CASSEADRSYEQYF. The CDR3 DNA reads TGTGCCAGCAGTGAAGCGGACAGGTCATACGAGCAGTACTTC.

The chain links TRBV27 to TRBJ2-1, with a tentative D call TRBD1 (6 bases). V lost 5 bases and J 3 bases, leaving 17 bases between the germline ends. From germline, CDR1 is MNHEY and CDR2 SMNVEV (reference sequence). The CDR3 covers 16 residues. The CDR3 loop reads CASSPPLRTVYNEQFF. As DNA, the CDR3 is TGTGCCAGCAGTCCACCTCTTCGGACAGTCTACAATGAGCAGTTCTTC.

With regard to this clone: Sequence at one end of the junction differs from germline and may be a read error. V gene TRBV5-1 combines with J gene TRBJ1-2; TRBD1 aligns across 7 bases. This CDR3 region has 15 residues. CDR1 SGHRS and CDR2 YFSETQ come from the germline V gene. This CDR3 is CVSSREPRQGGSYTF. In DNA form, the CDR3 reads TGCGTCAGCAGCCGAGAGCCCCGACAGGGCGGTAGCTACACCTTC.

The CDR3 DNA is TGTGCCAGCAGTGAACTATTACTTCGGGACACCCCTCAGCCCCAGCATTTT. Translation gives CASSELLLRDTPQPQHF. The chain uses TRBV6-1 and TRBJ1-5; possible D gene TRBD1, 6 bases. The germline gives CDR1 MNHNS, CDR2 SASEGT. Trimming pared 2 bases from V and 6 bases from J, leaving 20 bases between. The CDR3 runs 17 residues.

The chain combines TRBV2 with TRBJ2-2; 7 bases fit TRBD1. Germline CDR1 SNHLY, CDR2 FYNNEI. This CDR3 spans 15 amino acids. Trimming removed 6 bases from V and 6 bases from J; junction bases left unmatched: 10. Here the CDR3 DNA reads TGTGCCAGCAGCCCGCTACAGGGGTCGTCCGGGGAGCTGTTTTTT. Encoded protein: CASSPLQGSSGELFF. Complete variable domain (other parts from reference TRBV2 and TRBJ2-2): EPEVTQTPSHQVTQMGQEVILRCVPISNHLYFYWYRQILGQKVEFLVSFYNNEISEKSEIFDDQFSVERPDGSNFTLKIRSTKLEDSAMYFCASSPLQGSSGELFFGEGSRLTVL.

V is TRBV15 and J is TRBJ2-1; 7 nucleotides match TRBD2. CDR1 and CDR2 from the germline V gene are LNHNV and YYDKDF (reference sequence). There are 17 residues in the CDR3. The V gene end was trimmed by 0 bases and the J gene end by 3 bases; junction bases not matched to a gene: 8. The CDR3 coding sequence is TGTGCCACCAGCAGAGATTTCGCGGGAGACGGCTACAATGAGCAGTTCTTC. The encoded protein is CATSRDFAGDGYNEQFF.

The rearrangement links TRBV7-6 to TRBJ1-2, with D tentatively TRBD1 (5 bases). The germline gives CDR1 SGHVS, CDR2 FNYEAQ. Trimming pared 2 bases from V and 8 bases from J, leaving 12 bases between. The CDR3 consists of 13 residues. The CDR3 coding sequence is TGTGCCAGCAGCTTAATCCAAGGGGAAGGCTACACCTTC. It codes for CASSLIQGEGYTF.

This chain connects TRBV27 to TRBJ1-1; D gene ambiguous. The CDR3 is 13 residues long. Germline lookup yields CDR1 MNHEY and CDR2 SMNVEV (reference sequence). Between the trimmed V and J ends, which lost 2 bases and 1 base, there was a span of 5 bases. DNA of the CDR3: TGTGCCAGCAGTTTAGCGAGGAACACTGAAGCTTTCTTT. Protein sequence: CASSLARNTEAFF.

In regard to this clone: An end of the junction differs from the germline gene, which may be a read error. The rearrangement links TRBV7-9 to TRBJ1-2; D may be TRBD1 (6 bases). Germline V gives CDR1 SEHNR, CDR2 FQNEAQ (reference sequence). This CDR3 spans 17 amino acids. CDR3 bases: TGTTCCAGCAGCCACCTGATAGGGGGGGCACGAGACTATGGCTACACCTTC. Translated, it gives CSSSHLIGGARDYGYTF. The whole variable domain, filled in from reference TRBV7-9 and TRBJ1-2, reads DTGVSQNPRHKITKRGQNVTFRCDPISEHNRLYWYRQTLGQGPEFLTYFQNEAQLEKSRLLSDRFSAERPKGSFSTLEIQRTEQGDSAMYLCSSSHLIGGARDYGYTFGSGTRLTVV.

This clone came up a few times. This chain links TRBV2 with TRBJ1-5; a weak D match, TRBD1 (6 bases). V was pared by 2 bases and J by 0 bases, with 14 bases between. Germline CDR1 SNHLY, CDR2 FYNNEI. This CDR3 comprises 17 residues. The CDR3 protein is CASSEFRGYYSNQPQHF. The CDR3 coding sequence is TGTGCCAGCAGTGAATTCAGGGGCTATTATAGCAATCAGCCCCAGCATTTT.

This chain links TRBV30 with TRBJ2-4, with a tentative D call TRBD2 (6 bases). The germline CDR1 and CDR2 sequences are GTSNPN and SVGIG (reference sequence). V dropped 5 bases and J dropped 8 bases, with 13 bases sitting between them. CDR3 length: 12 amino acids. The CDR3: CAWGGSADIQYF. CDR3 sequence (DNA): TGTGCCTGGGGGGGGAGCGCGGACATTCAGTACTTC.

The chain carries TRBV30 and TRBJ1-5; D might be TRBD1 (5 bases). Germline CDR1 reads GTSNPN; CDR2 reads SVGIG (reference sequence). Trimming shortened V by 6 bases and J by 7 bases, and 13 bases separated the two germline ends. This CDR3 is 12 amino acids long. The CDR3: CACGRGDQPQHF. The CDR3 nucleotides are TGTGCCTGCGGGCGGGGGGACCAGCCCCAGCATTTT.

CDR3 coding DNA: TGTGCCAGCAGCCCCCGCGAGGTACCCTGGAGCTACACCTTC. It is translated as CASSPREVPWSYTF. The V and J genes are TRBV6-5 and TRBJ1-2; no reliable D call. Germline lookup yields CDR1 MNHEY and CDR2 SVGAGI. V gave up 6 bases and J gave up 9 bases, with 20 bases separating them. The CDR3 is made up of 14 amino acids.

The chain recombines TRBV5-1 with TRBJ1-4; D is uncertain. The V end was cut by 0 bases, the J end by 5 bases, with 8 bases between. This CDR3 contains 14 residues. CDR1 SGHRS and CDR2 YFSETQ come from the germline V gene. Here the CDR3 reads CASSLAGLNEKLFF. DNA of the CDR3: TGCGCCAGCAGCTTGGCAGGTTTGAATGAAAAACTGTTTTTT.

In nucleotides, the CDR3 is TGTGCCAGCAGTGACAGTTTCAATCAGCCCCAGCATTTT. Amino acid sequence: CASSDSFNQPQHF. The chain combines TRBV6-1 with TRBJ1-5; D remains unclear. This CDR3 spans 13 amino acids. CDR1 and CDR2 (germline): MNHNS, SASEGT. V dropped 3 bases and J dropped 3 bases, with 6 bases sitting between them.

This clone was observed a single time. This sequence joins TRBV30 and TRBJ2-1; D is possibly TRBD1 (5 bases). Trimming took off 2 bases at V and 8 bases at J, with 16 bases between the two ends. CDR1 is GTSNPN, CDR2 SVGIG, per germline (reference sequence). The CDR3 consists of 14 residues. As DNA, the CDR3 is TGTGCCTGGAGTCAATCAACCCCAGGGCATGAGCAGTTCTTC. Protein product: CAWSQSTPGHEQFF.

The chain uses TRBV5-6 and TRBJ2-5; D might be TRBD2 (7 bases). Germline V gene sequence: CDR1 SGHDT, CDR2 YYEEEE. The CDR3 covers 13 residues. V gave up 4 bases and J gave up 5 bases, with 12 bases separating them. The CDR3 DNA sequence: TGTGCCAGCAGCCCCGGGGGGCGCGAGACCCAGTACTTC. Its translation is CASSPGGRETQYF.

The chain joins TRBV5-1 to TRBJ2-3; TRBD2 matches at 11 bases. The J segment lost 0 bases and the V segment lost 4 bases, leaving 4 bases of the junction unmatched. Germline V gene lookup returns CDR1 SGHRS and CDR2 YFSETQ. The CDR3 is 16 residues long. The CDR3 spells CASSLGTSGSTDTQYF. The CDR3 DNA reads TGCGCCAGCAGCCTAGGGACTAGCGGCAGCACAGATACGCAGTATTTT. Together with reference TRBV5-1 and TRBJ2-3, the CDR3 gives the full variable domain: KAGVTQTPRYLIKTRGQQVTLSCSPISGHRSVSWYQQTPGQGLQFLFEYFSETQRNKGNFPGRFSGRQFSNSRSEMNVSTLELGDSALYLCASSLGTSGSTDTQYFGPGTRLTVL.

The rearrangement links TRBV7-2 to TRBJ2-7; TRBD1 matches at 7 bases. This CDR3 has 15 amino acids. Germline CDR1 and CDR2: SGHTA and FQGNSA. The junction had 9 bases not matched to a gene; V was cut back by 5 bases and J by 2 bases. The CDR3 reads CASSRTTGWTYEQYF. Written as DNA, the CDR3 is TGTGCCAGCAGCCGAACGACAGGGTGGACCTACGAGCAGTACTTC.

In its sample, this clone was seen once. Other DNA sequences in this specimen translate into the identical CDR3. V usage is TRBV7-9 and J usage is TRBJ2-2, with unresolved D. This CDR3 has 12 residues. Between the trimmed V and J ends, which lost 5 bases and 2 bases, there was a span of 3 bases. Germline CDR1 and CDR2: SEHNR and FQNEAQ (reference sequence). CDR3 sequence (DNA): TGTGCCAGCAGCCTCAACACCGGGGAGCTGTTTTTT. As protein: CASSLNTGELFF.

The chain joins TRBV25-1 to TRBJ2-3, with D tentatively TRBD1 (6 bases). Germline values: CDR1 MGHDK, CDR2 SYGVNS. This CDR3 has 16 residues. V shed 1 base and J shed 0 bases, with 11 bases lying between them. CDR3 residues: CASSEFRDISTDTQYF. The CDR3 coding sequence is TGTGCCAGCAGTGAATTCCGGGACATCAGCACAGATACGCAGTATTTT.

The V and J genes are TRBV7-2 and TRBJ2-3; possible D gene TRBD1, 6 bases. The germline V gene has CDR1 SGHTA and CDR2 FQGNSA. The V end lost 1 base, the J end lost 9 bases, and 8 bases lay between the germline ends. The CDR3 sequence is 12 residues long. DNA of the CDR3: TGTGCCAGCAGCTTAGGGGACACAACGCAGTATTTT. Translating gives CASSLGDTTQYF.

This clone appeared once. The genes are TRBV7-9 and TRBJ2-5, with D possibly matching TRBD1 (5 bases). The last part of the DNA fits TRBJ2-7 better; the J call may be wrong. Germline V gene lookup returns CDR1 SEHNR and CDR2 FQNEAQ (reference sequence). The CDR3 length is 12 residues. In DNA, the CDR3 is TGTGCCAGCAGCTTGGGGCGCTACGAGCAGTACTTC. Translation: CASSLGRYEQYF.

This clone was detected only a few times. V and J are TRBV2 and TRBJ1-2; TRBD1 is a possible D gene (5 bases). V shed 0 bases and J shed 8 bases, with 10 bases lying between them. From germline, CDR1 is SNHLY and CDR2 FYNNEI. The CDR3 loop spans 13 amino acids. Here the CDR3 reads CASSEAGGGGYTF. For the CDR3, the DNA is TGTGCCAGCAGTGAAGCCGGGGGGGGAGGCTACACCTTC.